This T cell receptor (beta chain) was recovered during a study of OX40 agonist ivuxolimab in advanced cancers. The wider study: Given to patients was ivuxolimab, an agonistic anti-OX40 (CD134) antibody. Patients got intravenous ivuxolimab at 0.01 to 10 mg/kg every 2 weeks. The study's findings and limits: Among patients with partial responses at 0.1-3.0 mg/kg, clonal expansion was among the lowest.

Researchers took blood at baseline, on cycle 4 day 1, and on cycle 7 day 1. Generated by immunoSEQ multiplex PCR, the TCRdb table keeps only in-frame clones and is missing some. The table shows tens of thousands of clones, with about 85% occurring only once. For this clone: Its antigen is still unknown.

V was shortened by 4 bases and J by 3 bases, with 15 bases between the two germline ends. Germline loops: CDR1 MNHNY, CDR2 SVGAGI (reference sequence). The CDR3 consists of 15 residues. The chain recombines TRBV6-6 with TRBJ1-2; D possibly corresponds to TRBD1 (5 bases). The specimen was CD4+ or CD8+ T cells sorted from blood, collected in a trial of the OX40 agonist ivuxolimab. The sequence was obtained from an adult with an advanced solid tumor such as melanoma, head and neck, liver or kidney cancer. CDR3 residues: CASSLSRDLYYGYTF. CDR3 DNA: TGTGCCAGCAGTTTATCCAGGGATCTCTACTATGGCTACACCTTC.